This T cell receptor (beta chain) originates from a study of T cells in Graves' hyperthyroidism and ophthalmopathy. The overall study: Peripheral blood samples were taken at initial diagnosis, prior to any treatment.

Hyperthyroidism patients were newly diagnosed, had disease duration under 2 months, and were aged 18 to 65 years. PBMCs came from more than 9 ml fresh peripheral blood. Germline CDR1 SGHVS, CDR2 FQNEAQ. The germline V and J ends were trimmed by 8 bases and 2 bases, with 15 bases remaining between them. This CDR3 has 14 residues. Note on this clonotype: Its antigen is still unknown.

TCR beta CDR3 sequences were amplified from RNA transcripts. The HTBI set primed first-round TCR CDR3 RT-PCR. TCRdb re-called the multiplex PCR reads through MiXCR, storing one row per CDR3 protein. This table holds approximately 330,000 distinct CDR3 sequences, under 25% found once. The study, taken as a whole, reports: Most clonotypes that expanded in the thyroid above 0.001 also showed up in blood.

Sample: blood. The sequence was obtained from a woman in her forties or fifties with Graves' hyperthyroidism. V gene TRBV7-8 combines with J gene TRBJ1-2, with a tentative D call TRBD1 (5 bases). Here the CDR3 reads CASAAGVSNYGYTF. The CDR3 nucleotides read TGTGCCAGCGCCGCGGGGGTATCAAACTATGGCTACACCTTC.